The 13 T cell receptor beta chains listed next were all sequenced from one sample in a study. Via MiXCR, TCRdb re-called the RT-PCR reads, giving one row per CDR3 protein. The sample includes almost 700,000 distinct CDR3 sequences, more than 13% of them seen just once. The sequenced material came from memory CD4+ T cells from blood. Receptors originate from a female donor in good health, serving as a healthy control.

The chain links TRBV20-1 to TRBJ1-2; 8 nucleotides align to TRBD1. Germline V gene sequence: CDR1 DFQATT, CDR2 SNEGSKA (reference sequence). This CDR3 comprises 12 residues. V shed 5 bases and J 8 bases; nucleotides not matched to a gene: 7. This CDR3 is CSALDRAGGYTF. The DNA of the CDR3 is TGCAGTGCTTTGGACAGGGCTGGCGGCTACACCTTC.

This clonotype was seen ten or more times. The chain uses TRBV6-5 and TRBJ1-1; 7 bases are shared with TRBD1. V lost 7 bases, J lost 5 bases, and 10 bases stayed unmatched. The length of the CDR3 is 14 residues. Germline CDR1 MNHEY, CDR2 SVGAGI. CDR3 in DNA: TGTGCCAGCAAATCAGACAGGGATGGTACTGAAGCTTTCTTT. Protein product: CASKSDRDGTEAFF.

The rearrangement uses TRBV12-3 or TRBV12-4 and TRBJ2-2, with a possible D match to TRBD2 (6 bases). Trimming left V 5 bases short and J 8 bases short, with 15 bases between. The CDR3 is 14 amino acids. CDR3 sequence (DNA): TGTGCCAGCAGTCCACGGAGGGGTGAGGGGGAGCTGTTTTTT. This gives the protein CASSPRRGEGELFF.

The chain has TRBV7-9 and TRBJ1-1; D perhaps matches TRBD1 (5 bases). This CDR3 is 13 amino acids long. The V end was cut by 1 base, the J end by 10 bases, with 13 bases between. The V gene's germline CDR1 is SEHNR and CDR2 FQNEAQ (reference sequence). CDR3 DNA sequence: TGTGCCAGCAGCTTAGTCCAATCTGGGGGAGCTTTCTTT. Translating it yields CASSLVQSGGAFF.

The chain couples TRBV20-1 to TRBJ2-1, with D perhaps assigned TRBD1 or TRBD2 (5 bases each). Germline CDR1 and CDR2: DFQATT and SNEGSKA (reference sequence). The CDR3 consists of 19 residues. V lost 5 bases and J lost 5, with 31 bases in between. In DNA form, the CDR3 reads TGCAGTGCTGAAAGCCCCCAACCTCCCAAGCCCGGGGCCAACAATGAGCAGTTCTTC. Protein product: CSAESPQPPKPGANNEQFF.

The sample holds many counts of this clonotype. The chain combines TRBV4-1 with TRBJ1-5; unclear D gene. The CDR3 contains 16 residues. Trimming shortened V by 0 bases and J by 0 bases, and 9 bases separated the two germline ends. CDR1 is MGHRA and CDR2 is YSYEKL in the germline V gene. CDR3 loop: CASSQEITTSNQPQHF. The CDR3 bases are TGCGCCAGCAGCCAAGAAATAACAACTAGCAATCAGCCCCAGCATTTT.

This clonotype was observed a few times. This chain connects TRBV7-2 to TRBJ2-5, with 8 positions matching TRBD2. In germline, CDR1 is SGHTA, CDR2 FQGNSA. Trimming cost V 1 base and J 5 bases; bases outside gene matches: 6. The CDR3 is 15 residues long. The CDR3 DNA is TGTGCCAGCAGCTTAGTGGCGGGAGGAATGGAGACCCAGTACTTC. This sequence encodes CASSLVAGGMETQYF. Full variable domain (missing parts from reference TRBV7-2 and TRBJ2-5): GAGVSQSPSNKVTEKGKDVELRCDPISGHTALYWYRQSLGQGLEFLIYFQGNSAPDKSGLPSDRFSAERTGGSVSTLTIQRTQQEDSAVYLCASSLVAGGMETQYFGPGTRLLVL.

This clonotype showed up just a few times. The V and J genes are TRBV12-3 or TRBV12-4 and TRBJ2-3, with 7 bases identical to TRBD2. Trimming cost V 2 bases and J 3 bases; bases outside gene matches: 8. The CDR3 length is 16 residues. The CDR3 DNA is TGTGCCAGCAGTTTACCGCGGAATAGCGGGACAGATACGCAGTATTTT. This sequence encodes CASSLPRNSGTDTQYF.

This clonotype occurred a few times. This chain uses TRBV10-3 with TRBJ2-5, with 13 positions matching TRBD2. The CDR3 runs 15 residues. The ends lost 6 bases at V and 1 base at J; junction bases unmatched: 2. From germline, CDR1 is ENHRY and CDR2 SYGVKD. The DNA for the CDR3 is TGTGCCATCAGGACTAGCGGGGGGCCCCAAGAGACCCAGTACTTC. Its protein is CAIRTSGGPQETQYF.

This clonotype came up a few times. V and J are TRBV12-3 or TRBV12-4 and TRBJ2-1; 16 nucleotides match TRBD2. This CDR3 is 15 amino acids long. V trimming: 5 bases; J trimming: 11 bases; junction bases outside the gene matches: 6. CDR3 nucleotides: TGTGCCAGCAGTCTGGGACTAGCGGGAGGGTCGAAGCAGTTCTTC. The encoded protein is CASSLGLAGGSKQFF.

The chain links TRBV24-1 to TRBJ2-3; D perhaps matches TRBD2 (6 bases). Germline loops: CDR1 KGHDR, CDR2 SFDVKD. With 1 base removed from V and 15 bases from J, the gap between germline ends came to 13 bases. The CDR3 is 12 amino acids. In DNA form, the CDR3 reads TGTGCCACCAGTGATTTAGTAGGGGACTGCTATTTT. Protein: CATSDLVGDCYF.

This clonotype was seen more than once but under ten times. The chain combines TRBV24-1 with TRBJ2-3; 12 bases agree with TRBD1. CDR3 size: 18 residues. Germline assignment: CDR1 KGHDR and CDR2 SFDVKD. V lost 5 bases, J lost 0 bases, and 8 bases stayed unmatched. The CDR3 loop reads CATSAGTGGIRSTDTQYF. The CDR3 DNA reads TGTGCCACCAGTGCCGGGACAGGGGGCATACGTAGCACAGATACGCAGTATTTT.

V usage is TRBV14 and J usage is TRBJ1-2; 10 bases match TRBD1. The CDR3 contains 14 residues. The germline V gene has CDR1 SGHDN and CDR2 FVKESK. Trimming took 6 bases from V and 3 from J; bases not matched to a gene: 4. The CDR3 is CASSQGQGYYGYTF. The DNA of the CDR3 is TGTGCCAGCAGTCAGGGACAGGGGTACTATGGCTACACCTTC. Drawing the rest from reference TRBV14 and TRBJ1-2, the complete variable domain is EAGVTQFPSHSVIEKGQTVTLRCDPISGHDNLYWYRRVMGKEIKFLLHFVKESKQDESGMPNNRFLAERTGGTYSTLKVQPAELEDSGVYFCASSQGQGYYGYTFGSGTRLTVV.